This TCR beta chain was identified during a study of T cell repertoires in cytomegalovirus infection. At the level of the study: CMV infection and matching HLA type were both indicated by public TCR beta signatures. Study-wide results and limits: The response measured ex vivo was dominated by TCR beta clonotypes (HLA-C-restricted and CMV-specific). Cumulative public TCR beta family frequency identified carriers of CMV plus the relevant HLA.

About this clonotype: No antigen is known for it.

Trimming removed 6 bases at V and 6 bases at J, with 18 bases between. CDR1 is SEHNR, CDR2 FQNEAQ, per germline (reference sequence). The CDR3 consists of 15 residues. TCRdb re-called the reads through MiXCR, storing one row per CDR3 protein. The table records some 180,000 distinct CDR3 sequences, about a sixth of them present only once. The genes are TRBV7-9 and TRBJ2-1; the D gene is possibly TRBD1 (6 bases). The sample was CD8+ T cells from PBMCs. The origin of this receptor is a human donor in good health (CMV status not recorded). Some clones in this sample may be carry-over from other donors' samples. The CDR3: CASRPTTSGANEQFF. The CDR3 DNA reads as TGTGCCAGCAGACCTACGACCTCAGGGGCCAATGAGCAGTTCTTC.